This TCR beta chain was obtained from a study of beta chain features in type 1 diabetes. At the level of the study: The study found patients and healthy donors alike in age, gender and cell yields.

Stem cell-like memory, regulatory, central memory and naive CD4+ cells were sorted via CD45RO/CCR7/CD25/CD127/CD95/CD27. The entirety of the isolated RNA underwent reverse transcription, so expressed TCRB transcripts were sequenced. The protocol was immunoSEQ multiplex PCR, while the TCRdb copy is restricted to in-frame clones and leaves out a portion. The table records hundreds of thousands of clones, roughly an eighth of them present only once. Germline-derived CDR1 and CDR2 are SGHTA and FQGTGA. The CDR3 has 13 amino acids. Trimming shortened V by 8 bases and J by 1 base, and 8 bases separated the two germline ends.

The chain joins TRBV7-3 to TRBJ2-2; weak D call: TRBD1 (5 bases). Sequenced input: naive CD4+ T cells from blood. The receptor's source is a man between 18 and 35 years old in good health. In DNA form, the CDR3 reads TGTGCCAGCGCCGACAGGAACACCGGGGAGCTGTTTTTT. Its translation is CASADRNTGELFF.